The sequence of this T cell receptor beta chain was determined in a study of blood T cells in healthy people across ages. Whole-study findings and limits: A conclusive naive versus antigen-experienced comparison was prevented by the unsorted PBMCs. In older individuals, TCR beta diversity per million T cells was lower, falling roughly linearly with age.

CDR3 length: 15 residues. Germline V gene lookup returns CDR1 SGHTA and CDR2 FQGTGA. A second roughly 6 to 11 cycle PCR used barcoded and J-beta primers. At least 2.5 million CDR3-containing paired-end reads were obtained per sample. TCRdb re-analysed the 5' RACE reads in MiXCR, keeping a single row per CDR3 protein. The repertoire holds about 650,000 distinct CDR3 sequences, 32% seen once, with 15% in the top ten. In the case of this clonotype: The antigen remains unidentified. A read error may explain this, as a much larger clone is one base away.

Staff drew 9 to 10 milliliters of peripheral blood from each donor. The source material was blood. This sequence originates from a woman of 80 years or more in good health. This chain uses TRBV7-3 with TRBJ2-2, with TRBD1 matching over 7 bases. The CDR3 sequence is CASSPSGQSTGERFF. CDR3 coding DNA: TGTGCCAGCAGCCCCTCGGGACAGTCCACCGGGGAGCGGTTTTTT.